These T cell receptor beta chains were read from a single sample in a study of beta chain features in type 1 diabetes. TCRdb's copy holds only in-frame clones and misses some; the assay was immunoSEQ multiplex PCR. The table records around 260,000 clones, less than 30% of them present only once. Sequenced: naive CD4+ T cells from blood. These receptors all come from a woman aged 25 to 39 with type 1 diabetes. CDR3s include the opening cysteine and the closing phenylalanine or tryptophan. A D gene is named only where the DNA matches it firmly. Size is stated for part of the rows, as once, few or many counts, or as a class when the clone is expanded.

abundance	d_gene	j_gene	v_gene	len	CDR3aa	CDR3nt
.	TRBD2	TRBJ2-1	TRBV4-1	16	CASSQDGLAGYNEQFF	TGCGCCAGCAGCCAAGATGGACTAGCGGGCTACAATGAGCAGTTCTTC
.	TRBD2	TRBJ2-1	TRBV9	15	CASTVLAGGWYEQFF	TGTGCCAGCACCGTGCTAGCGGGAGGTTGGTATGAGCAGTTCTTC
few	TRBD1	TRBJ2-6	TRBV18	16	CASSPGQGAGANVLTF	TGTGCCAGCTCACCGGGACAGGGGGCTGGGGCCAACGTCCTGACTTTC
.	.	TRBJ2-5	TRBV30	17	CAWSRGHSGIDQETQYF	TGTGCCTGGAGCAGGGGCCACAGCGGGATAGACCAAGAGACCCAGTACTTC
few	TRBD2	TRBJ2-7	TRBV7-3	15	CASSLMGEGSYEQYF	TGTGCCAGCAGCTTAATGGGGGAGGGCTCCTACGAGCAGTACTTC
.	TRBD2	TRBJ2-1	TRBV29-1	17	CSVEGFPSGRARNEQFF	TGCAGCGTTGAGGGTTTTCCTAGCGGGAGGGCTCGAAATGAGCAGTTCTTC
.	.	TRBJ2-7	TRBV28	14	CASSKSDTYYEQYF	TGTGCCAGCAGTAAATCGGACACTTACTACGAGCAGTACTTC
.	.	TRBJ1-1	TRBV6-5	12	CASSYSGIQAFF	TGTGCCAGCAGTTACTCGGGCATCCAAGCTTTCTTT
once	.	TRBJ2-1	TRBV5-1	16	CASSLAGGFSYNEQFF	TGCGCCAGCAGCTTGGCCGGGGGTTTCTCCTACAATGAGCAGTTCTTC
.	.	TRBJ2-7	TRBV30	11	CAWSVSYEQYF	TGTGCCTGGAGTGTTTCGTACGAGCAGTACTTC
.	.	TRBJ1-2	TRBV6-6	14	CASSYANRDYGYTF	TGTGCCAGCAGTTACGCAAACCGCGACTATGGCTACACCTTC
.	.	TRBJ2-5	TRBV12-5	13	CASGPGGPETQYF	TGTGCTAGTGGTCCAGGAGGGCCAGAGACCCAGTACTTC
few	.	TRBJ1-5	TRBV7-2	12	CASSFRGQPQHF	TGTGCCAGCAGCTTCAGGGGACAGCCCCAGCATTTT
few	TRBD2	TRBJ2-1	TRBV27	15	CATTRLAGGPPVKFF	TGTGCCACTACACGTCTAGCGGGAGGCCCTCCCGTGAAGTTCTTC
few	.	TRBJ2-3	TRBV4-1	15	CASSQDDRQADTQYF	TGCGCCAGCAGCCAAGATGACAGGCAGGCAGATACGCAGTATTTT
few	TRBD2	TRBJ2-1	TRBV25-1	15	CASSDSGRLANEQFF	TGTGCCAGCAGTGACTCCGGAAGACTAGCAAATGAGCAGTTCTTC
.	.	TRBJ2-3	TRBV9	16	CASSVDPGSSTDTQYF	TGTGCCAGCAGCGTAGATCCGGGATCTAGCACAGATACGCAGTATTTT
.	TRBD1	TRBJ2-1	TRBV11-2	16	CASSLALGQGNNEQFF	TGTGCCAGCAGCTTAGCCCTGGGACAGGGGAACAATGAGCAGTTCTTC
.	.	TRBJ2-7	TRBV30	13	CAWTMGGTYEQYF	TGTGCCTGGACCATGGGCGGGACCTACGAGCAGTACTTC
few	TRBD1	TRBJ2-7	TRBV28	14	CASSARQGAYEQYF	TGTGCCAGCAGCGCTAGACAGGGGGCCTACGAGCAGTACTTC
few	TRBD2	TRBJ2-3	TRBV2	14	CASSDRLAGDTQYF	TGTGCCAGCAGTGATAGGCTAGCGGGAGATACGCAGTATTTT
.	.	TRBJ2-6	TRBV5-6	13	CASEASGANVLTF	TGTGCCTCTGAGGCCTCTGGGGCCAACGTCCTGACTTTC
.	.	TRBJ1-2	TRBV14	14	CASSQAPRRYGYTF	TGTGCCAGCAGCCAAGCTCCCAGGAGGTATGGCTACACCTTC
.	TRBD1	TRBJ1-5	TRBV5-6	16	CASSLARQGASQPQHF	TGTGCCAGCAGCTTGGCCAGACAGGGGGCTTCTCAGCCCCAGCATTTT
.	.	TRBJ2-5	TRBV5-1	14	CASSLSAAIETQYF	TGCGCCAGCAGCTTGTCCGCGGCGATAGAGACCCAGTACTTC
.	.	TRBJ1-5	TRBV27	15	CASSLEGADNQPQHF	TGTGCCAGCAGTTTGGAAGGGGCAGACAATCAGCCCCAGCATTTT
few	.	TRBJ2-3	TRBV6-5	14	CASSYSLETDTQYF	TGTGCCAGCAGTTACTCCCTCGAGACAGATACGCAGTATTTT
.	.	TRBJ1-5	TRBV6-5	13	CASSAGRNQPQHF	TGTGCCAGCAGCGCAGGCAGAAATCAGCCCCAGCATTTT
few	.	TRBJ2-3	TRBV11-2	11	CASSQRYTQYF	TGTGCCAGCAGCCAGCGGTATACGCAGTATTTT
few	.	TRBJ2-7	TRBV4-1	13	CASSPPARAEQYF	TGCGCCAGCAGCCCCCCCGCCAGGGCCGAGCAGTACTTC
.	TRBD1	TRBJ2-7	TRBV23-1	16	CASTAMRDRGSDEQYF	TGCGCCAGCACCGCAATGAGGGACAGGGGCTCGGACGAGCAGTACTTC
few	.	TRBJ1-3	TRBV29-1	12	CSVHSSGNTIYF	TGCAGCGTTCATAGCTCTGGAAACACCATATATTTT
.	.	TRBJ2-2	TRBV29-1	14	CSVERTGNTGELFF	TGCAGCGTTGAACGGACTGGGAACACCGGGGAGCTGTTTTTT
.	TRBD1	TRBJ1-3	TRBV7-8	17	CASRQTGAASAGNTIYF	TGTGCCAGCAGACAAACAGGGGCCGCCTCGGCTGGAAACACCATATATTTT
.	TRBD2	TRBJ2-1	TRBV6-1	15	CASSPGLAGENEQFF	TGTGCCAGCAGTCCCGGACTAGCGGGAGAAAATGAGCAGTTCTTC
few	.	TRBJ1-4	TRBV11-1	15	CASSLRIGQTEKLFF	TGTGCCAGCAGCTTACGGATCGGACAGACCGAAAAACTGTTTTTT
.	.	TRBJ2-1	TRBV4-2	15	CASTDETSSYNEQFF	TGTGCCAGCACCGACGAGACTAGCTCCTACAATGAGCAGTTCTTC
few	.	TRBJ2-7	TRBV14	13	CASSLTLERGQYF	TGTGCCAGCAGCCTTACATTGGAACGCGGGCAGTACTTC
.	TRBD2	TRBJ2-3	TRBV7-3	16	CASSPTSGTSTDTQYF	TGTGCCAGCAGCCCGACTAGCGGCACTAGCACAGATACGCAGTATTTT
.	.	TRBJ2-2	TRBV29-1	11	CSATNTGELFF	TGCAGCGCCACGAACACCGGGGAGCTGTTTTTT
few	TRBD1	TRBJ1-1	TRBV30	13	CAGKDRVSTEAFF	TGTGCTGGGAAAGACAGGGTGAGCACTGAAGCTTTCTTT
.	TRBD2	TRBJ2-1	TRBV4-1	19	CASNPERLAGVRGNNEQFF	TGCGCCAGCAACCCCGAGAGGCTAGCGGGAGTAAGGGGCAACAATGAGCAGTTCTTC
.	.	TRBJ1-2	TRBV30	12	CAWGSQGSGYTF	TGTGCCTGGGGATCTCAGGGCTCTGGCTACACCTTC
.	TRBD1	TRBJ2-3	TRBV4-1	12	CASSQNTDRLYF	TGCGCCAGCAGCCAGAATACGGACAGGTTGTATTTT
.	.	TRBJ1-2	TRBV4-1	16	CASSQDWDTGTFGYTF	TGCGCCAGCAGCCAAGACTGGGATACAGGGACCTTTGGCTACACCTTC
.	TRBD1	TRBJ2-5	TRBV2	14	CASSGRTGEETQYF	TGTGCCAGCAGTGGCAGGACAGGGGAAGAGACCCAGTACTTC
.	TRBD2	TRBJ2-7	TRBV18	15	CASSPLAESSYEQYF	TGTGCCAGCTCACCGCTAGCGGAGAGCTCCTACGAGCAGTACTTC
few	TRBD2	TRBJ2-7	TRBV5-1	15	CASSLAASGSREQYF	TGCGCCAGCAGCTTGGCCGCTAGCGGGAGCCGCGAGCAGTACTTC
.	TRBD2	TRBJ2-7	TRBV30	14	CAWKRAGGRYEQYF	TGTGCCTGGAAGAGGGCGGGAGGACGCTACGAGCAGTACTTC
.	TRBD1	TRBJ1-1	TRBV5-4	14	CASSWDRLNTEAFF	TGTGCCAGCAGTTGGGACAGATTGAACACTGAAGCTTTCTTT
.	.	TRBJ2-1	TRBV5-1	13	CASSFQGSHEQFF	TGCGCCAGCAGCTTCCAGGGCTCGCATGAGCAGTTCTTC
few	TRBD1	TRBJ2-5	TRBV7-3	14	CASSPTTGAETQYF	TGTGCCAGCAGCCCGACAACAGGGGCCGAGACCCAGTACTTC
.	TRBD2	TRBJ2-1	TRBV5-1	14	CASSSLAAYNEQFF	TGCGCCAGCAGCTCACTAGCGGCTTACAATGAGCAGTTCTTC
few	.	TRBJ1-5	TRBV30	12	CAWLQSNQPQHF	TGTGCCTGGCTACAGAGCAATCAGCCCCAGCATTTT
few	TRBD2	TRBJ2-1	TRBV6-5	15	CASNSGALSYNEQFF	TGTGCCAGCAATAGCGGGGCTCTTTCCTACAATGAGCAGTTCTTC